These T cell receptor beta chains were read from a single sample in a study of blood T cell repertoires in COVID-19. Sequenced by immunoSEQ multiplex PCR; TCRdb stores in-frame clones only, minus some. This table holds 130,000 to 150,000 clones, just under 85% found once. The sample comprised PBMCs or T cells enriched from blood (not recorded which). The receptor source for this set is a man aged 45 to 65 who had recovered from COVID-19. The CDR3 runs from the conserved cysteine through the conserved F or W.

V gene | CDR3 protein
TRBV4-3 | CASSQVRGGHNTGELFF
TRBV10-1 | CARRGFSDDEQFF
TRBV6-2/TRBV6-3 | CASSPQDYEQYF
TRBV7-2 | CASSLDRQGGEKLFF
TRBV7-3 | CASSLTAVSTDTQYF
TRBV7-6 | CASSLRTGSNYGYTF
TRBV18 | CASSAGQGSGTEAFF
TRBV9 | CASSVFPGGQRDTQYF
TRBV19 | CASSSRLAGTPYEQYF
TRBV6-2/TRBV6-3 | CASSDSFGGLKNTEAFF
TRBV5-1 | CASSIGTGLGEQYF
TRBV18 | CASSPRDDYGYTF
TRBV2 | CASTSGGTSGELFF
TRBV27 | CASSSGQAAVAQYF
TRBV6-1 | CASREGRGANYGYTF
TRBV24-1 | CATSDRQGSNQPQHF
TRBV18 | CASSSPDRLEQYF
TRBV7-3 | CASSVGTIPNEQFF
TRBV18 | CASSPTLPRRLIMNTEAFF
TRBV6-5 | CASSPLAGVETQYF
TRBV12-3/TRBV12-4 | CASTVAEGETQYF
TRBV6-6 | CASSHLQGRETQYF
TRBV4-3 | CASSQVLQTTGELFF
TRBV11-2 | CASSSTDRGRGTDTQYF
TRBV7-9 | CASSLGQQGHVLSEAFF
TRBV6-4 | CASRLLGTANSPLHF
TRBV5-1 | CASSLRLDTDTQYF
TRBV3-1/TRBV3-2 | CASSQTGGGGNTIYF
TRBV6-5 | CASRSGQGSYEQYF
TRBV11-3 | CASSSNDGTAYNEQFF
TRBV29-1 | CSGGRDYEQYF
TRBV27 | CASSLGSEYNEQFF
TRBV5-6 | CASRRDRGQGYTF
TRBV10-3 | CAIRGPAMNTEAFF
TRBV6-5 | CASSFSTGGAGTEAFF
TRBV28 | CASSLGGGRNQPQHF
TRBV3-1/TRBV3-2 | CASSHSPAGETQYF
TRBV24-1 | CATSDVDRGDYTF
TRBV10-3 | CAISESLAGGPYEQFF
TRBV19 | CASSIKQGRSYGYTF
TRBV12-5 | CASAQQTTNEKLFF